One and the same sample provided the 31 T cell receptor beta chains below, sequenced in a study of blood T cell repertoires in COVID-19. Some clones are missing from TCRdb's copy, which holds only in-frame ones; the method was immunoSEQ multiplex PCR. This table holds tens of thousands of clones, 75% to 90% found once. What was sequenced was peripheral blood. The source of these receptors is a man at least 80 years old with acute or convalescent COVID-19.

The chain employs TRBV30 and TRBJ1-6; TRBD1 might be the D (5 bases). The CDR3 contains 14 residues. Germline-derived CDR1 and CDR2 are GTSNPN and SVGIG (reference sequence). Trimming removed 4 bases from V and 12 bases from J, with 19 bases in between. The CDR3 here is CAWMGEVKGIPLHF. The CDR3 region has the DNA TGTGCCTGGATGGGGGAGGTGAAGGGTATACCCCTCCACTTT.

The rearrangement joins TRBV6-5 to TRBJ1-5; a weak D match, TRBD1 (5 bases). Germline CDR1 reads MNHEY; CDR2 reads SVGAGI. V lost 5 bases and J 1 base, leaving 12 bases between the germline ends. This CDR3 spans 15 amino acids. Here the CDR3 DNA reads TGTGCCAGCAGTATCCAGGGAATGAGCAATCAGCCCCAGCATTTT. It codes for CASSIQGMSNQPQHF.

CDR3 in amino acids: CASTVERGTEAFF. DNA of the CDR3: TGTGCCAGTACAGTGGAAAGAGGCACTGAAGCTTTCTTT. The V gene is TRBV19, the J gene TRBJ1-1; D not resolved. The CDR3 is 13 amino acids. Germline V gives CDR1 LNHDA, CDR2 SQIVND (reference sequence). V was pared by 7 bases and J by 4 bases, with 13 bases between.

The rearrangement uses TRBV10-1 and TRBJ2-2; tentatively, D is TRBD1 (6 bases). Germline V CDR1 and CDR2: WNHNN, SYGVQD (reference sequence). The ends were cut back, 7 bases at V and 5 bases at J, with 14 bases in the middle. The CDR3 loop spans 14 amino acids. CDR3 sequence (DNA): TGCGCCAGCACTTGGGACATCAAAACCGGGGAGCTGTTTTTT. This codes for CASTWDIKTGELFF.

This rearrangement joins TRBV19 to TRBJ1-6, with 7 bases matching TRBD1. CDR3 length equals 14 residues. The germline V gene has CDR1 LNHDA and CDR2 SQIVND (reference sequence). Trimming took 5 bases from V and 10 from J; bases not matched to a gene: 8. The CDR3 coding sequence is TGTGCCAGTAGTTCGACAGGGATCGAATCACCCCTCCACTTT. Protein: CASSSTGIESPLHF.

Here the CDR3 reads CASSLVRSGTETQYF. The CDR3 DNA reads as TGCGCCAGCAGCTTGGTCCGGTCGGGAACGGAGACCCAGTACTTC. The rearrangement links TRBV5-1 to TRBJ2-5, with D possibly matching TRBD2 (5 bases). The germline V gene encodes CDR1 SGHRS and CDR2 YFSETQ. The V and J ends lost 0 bases and 5 bases respectively, with 14 bases between them. This CDR3 is built from 15 residues.

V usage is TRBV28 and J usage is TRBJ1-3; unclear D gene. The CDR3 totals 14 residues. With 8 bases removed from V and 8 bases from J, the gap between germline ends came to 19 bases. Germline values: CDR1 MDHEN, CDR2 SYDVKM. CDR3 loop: CASFDIQRRDTIYF. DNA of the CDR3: TGTGCCAGCTTTGATATTCAAAGGCGGGACACCATATATTTT.

The CDR3 bases are TGTGCCATCACCCCGGGGTTAGGTGAAAAACTGTTTTTT. Translating it yields CAITPGLGEKLFF. The chain recombines TRBV10-3 with TRBJ1-4; D gene ambiguous. V was clipped by 7 bases and J by 7 bases, with 13 bases between them. The germline V gene has CDR1 ENHRY and CDR2 SYGVKD. The CDR3 is 13 residues long.

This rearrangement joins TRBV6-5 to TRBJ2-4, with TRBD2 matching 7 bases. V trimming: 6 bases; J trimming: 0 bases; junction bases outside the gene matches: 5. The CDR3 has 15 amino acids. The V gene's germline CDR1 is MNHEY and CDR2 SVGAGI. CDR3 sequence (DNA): TGTGCCAGCAGACCGGGGGGAATAGCCAAAAACATTCAGTACTTC. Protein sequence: CASRPGGIAKNIQYF.

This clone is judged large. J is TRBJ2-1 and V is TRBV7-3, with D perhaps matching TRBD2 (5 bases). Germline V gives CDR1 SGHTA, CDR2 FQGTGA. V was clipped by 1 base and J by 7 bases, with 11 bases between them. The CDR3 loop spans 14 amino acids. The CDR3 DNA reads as TGTGCCAGCAGCTTAATCTCCGGGGTTAATGAGCAGTTCTTC. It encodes CASSLISGVNEQFF.

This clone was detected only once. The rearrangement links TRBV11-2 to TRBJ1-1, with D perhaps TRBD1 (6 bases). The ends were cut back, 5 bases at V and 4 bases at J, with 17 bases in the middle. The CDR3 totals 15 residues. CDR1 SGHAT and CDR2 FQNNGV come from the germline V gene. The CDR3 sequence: CASSLKGGISTEAFF. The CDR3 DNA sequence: TGTGCCAGCAGCCTCAAAGGGGGAATTAGCACTGAAGCTTTCTTT.

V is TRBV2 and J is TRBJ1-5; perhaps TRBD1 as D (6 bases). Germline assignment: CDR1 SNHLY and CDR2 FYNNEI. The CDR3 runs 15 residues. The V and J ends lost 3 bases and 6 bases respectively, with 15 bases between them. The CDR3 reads CASSDGQGPGQPQHF. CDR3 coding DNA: TGTGCCAGCAGTGACGGGCAGGGGCCTGGTCAGCCCCAGCATTTT.

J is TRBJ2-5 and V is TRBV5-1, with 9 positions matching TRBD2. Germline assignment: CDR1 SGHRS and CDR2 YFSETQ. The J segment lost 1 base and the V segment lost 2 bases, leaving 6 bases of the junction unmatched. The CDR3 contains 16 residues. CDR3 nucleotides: TGCGCCAGCAGCTTATTAGGAGCGGGGGGCCAAGAGACCCAGTACTTC. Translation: CASSLLGAGGQETQYF.

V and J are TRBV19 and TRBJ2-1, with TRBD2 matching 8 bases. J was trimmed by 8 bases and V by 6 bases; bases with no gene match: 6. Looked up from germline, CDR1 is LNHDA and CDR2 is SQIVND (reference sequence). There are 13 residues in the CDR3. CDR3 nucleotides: TGTGCCAGTAGGAGTAGCGGGGTTTATGAGCAGTTCTTC. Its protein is CASRSSGVYEQFF. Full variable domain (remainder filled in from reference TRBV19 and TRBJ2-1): DGGITQSPKYLFRKEGQNVTLSCEQNLNHDAMYWYRQDPGQGLRLIYYSQIVNDFQKGDIAEGYSVSREKKESFPLTVTSAQKNPTAFYLCASRSSGVYEQFFGPGTRLTVL.

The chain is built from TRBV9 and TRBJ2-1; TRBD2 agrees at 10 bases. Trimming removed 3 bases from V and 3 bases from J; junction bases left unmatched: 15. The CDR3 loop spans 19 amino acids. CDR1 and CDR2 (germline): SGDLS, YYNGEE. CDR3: CASSGPSGGPSLLYNEQFF. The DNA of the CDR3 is TGTGCCAGCAGCGGTCCTAGCGGGGGCCCCTCCCTGCTCTACAATGAGCAGTTCTTC.

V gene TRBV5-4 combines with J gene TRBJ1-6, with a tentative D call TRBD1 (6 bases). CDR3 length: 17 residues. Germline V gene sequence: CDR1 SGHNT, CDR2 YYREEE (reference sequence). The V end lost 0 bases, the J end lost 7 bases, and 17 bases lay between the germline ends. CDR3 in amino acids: CASSLESGPGVNSPLHF. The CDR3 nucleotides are TGTGCCAGCAGCTTGGAGTCGGGGCCAGGGGTGAATTCACCCCTCCACTTT.

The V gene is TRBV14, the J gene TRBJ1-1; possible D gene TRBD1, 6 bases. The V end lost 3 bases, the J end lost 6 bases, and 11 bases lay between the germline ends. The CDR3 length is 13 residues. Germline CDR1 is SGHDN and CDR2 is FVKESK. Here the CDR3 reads CASSQSRGSEAFF. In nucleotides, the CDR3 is TGTGCCAGCAGCCAGAGCAGGGGATCTGAAGCTTTCTTT. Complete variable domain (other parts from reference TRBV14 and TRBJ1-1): EAGVTQFPSHSVIEKGQTVTLRCDPISGHDNLYWYRRVMGKEIKFLLHFVKESKQDESGMPNNRFLAERTGGTYSTLKVQPAELEDSGVYFCASSQSRGSEAFFGQGTRLTVV.

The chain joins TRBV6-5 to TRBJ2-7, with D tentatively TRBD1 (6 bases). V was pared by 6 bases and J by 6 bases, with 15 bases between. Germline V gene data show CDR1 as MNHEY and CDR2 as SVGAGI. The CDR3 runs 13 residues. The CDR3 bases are TGTGCCAGCAGGAGTGGGCAGGGGTTCGAGCAGTACTTC. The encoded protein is CASRSGQGFEQYF.

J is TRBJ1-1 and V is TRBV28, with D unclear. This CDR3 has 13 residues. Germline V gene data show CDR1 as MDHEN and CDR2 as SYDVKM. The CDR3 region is CATRTASPPEAFF. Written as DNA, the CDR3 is TGTGCTACTAGGACCGCGAGCCCTCCTGAAGCTTTCTTT.

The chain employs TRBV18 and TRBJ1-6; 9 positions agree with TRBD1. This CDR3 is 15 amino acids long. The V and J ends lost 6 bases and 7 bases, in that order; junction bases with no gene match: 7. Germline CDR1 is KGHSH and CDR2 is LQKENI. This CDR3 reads CASSLGGQGNSPLHF. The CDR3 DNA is TGTGCCAGCTCCCTAGGCGGACAGGGGAATTCACCCCTCCACTTT.

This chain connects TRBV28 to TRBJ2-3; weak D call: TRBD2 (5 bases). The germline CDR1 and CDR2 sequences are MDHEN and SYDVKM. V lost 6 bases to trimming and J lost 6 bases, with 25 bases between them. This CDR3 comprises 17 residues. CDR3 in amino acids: CASRQEDGRFPWDTQYF. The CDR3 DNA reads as TGTGCCAGCAGGCAGGAGGATGGACGGTTTCCCTGGGATACGCAGTATTTT.

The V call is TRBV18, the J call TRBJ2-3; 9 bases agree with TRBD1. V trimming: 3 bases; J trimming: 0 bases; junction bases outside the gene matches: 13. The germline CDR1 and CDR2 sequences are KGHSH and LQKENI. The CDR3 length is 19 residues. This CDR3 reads CASSPIRDRVSTSTDTQYF. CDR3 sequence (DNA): TGTGCCAGCTCACCCATTCGGGACAGGGTATCCACTAGCACAGATACGCAGTATTTT.

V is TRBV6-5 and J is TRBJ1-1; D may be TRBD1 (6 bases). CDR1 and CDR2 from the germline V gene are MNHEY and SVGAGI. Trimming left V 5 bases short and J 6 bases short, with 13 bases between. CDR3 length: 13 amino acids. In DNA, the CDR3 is TGTGCCAGCAGTCGCCGACAGGCGGCTGAAGCTTTCTTT. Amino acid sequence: CASSRRQAAEAFF.

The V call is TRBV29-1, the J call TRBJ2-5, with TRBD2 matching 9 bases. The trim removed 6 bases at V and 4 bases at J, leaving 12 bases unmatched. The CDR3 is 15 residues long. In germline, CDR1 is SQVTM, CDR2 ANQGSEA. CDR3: CSVQGVAAGGETQYF. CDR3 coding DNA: TGCAGCGTCCAAGGGGTGGCAGCGGGGGGAGAGACCCAGTACTTC.

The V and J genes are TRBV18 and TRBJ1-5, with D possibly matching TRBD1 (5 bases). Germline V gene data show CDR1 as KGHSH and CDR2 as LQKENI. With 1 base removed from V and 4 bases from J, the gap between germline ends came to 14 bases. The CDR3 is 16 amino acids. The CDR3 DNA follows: TGTGCCAGCTCACCACAGGGGCCCCAAACTAATCAGCCCCAGCATTTT. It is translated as CASSPQGPQTNQPQHF.

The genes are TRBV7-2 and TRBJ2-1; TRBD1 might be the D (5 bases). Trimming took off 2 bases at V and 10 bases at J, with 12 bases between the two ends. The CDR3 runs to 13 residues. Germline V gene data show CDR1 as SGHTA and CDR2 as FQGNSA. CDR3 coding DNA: TGTGCCAGCAGCTTAACAGGCAACGTCGAGCAGTTCTTC. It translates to CASSLTGNVEQFF.

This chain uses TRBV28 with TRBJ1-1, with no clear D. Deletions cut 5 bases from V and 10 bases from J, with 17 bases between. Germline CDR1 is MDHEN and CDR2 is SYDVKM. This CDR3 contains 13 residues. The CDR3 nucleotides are TGTGCCAGCAGTCTCTCCAACAGAGTTGTAGCTTTCTTT. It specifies CASSLSNRVVAFF.

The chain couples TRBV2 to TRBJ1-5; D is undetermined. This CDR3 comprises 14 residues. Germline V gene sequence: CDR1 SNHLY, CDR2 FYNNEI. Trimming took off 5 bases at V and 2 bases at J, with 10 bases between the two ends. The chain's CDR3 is CASSLLGGNQPQHF. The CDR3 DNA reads TGTGCCAGCAGTTTACTCGGGGGCAATCAGCCCCAGCATTTT.

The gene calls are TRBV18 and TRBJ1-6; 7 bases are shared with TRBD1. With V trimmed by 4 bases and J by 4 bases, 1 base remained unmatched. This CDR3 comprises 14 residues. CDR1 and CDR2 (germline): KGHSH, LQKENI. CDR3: CASSLQGYNSPLHF. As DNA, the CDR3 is TGTGCCAGCTCACTACAGGGGTATAATTCACCCCTCCACTTT.

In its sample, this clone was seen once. The CDR3 region has the DNA TGTGCCAGTAGTTTGCGTGTTGAAGCTTTCTTT. Translation gives CASSLRVEAFF. The J gene is TRBJ1-1, the V gene TRBV19; no definite D call. With 5 bases removed from V and 7 bases from J, the gap between germline ends came to 8 bases. The CDR3 loop spans 11 amino acids. Germline loops: CDR1 LNHDA, CDR2 SQIVND (reference sequence).

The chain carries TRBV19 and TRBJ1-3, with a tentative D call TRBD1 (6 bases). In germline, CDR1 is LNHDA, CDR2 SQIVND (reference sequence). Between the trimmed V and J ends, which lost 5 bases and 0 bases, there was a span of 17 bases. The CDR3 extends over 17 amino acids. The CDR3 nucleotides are TGTGCCAGTAGTCTTAATCGACAGGTCTCCTCTGGAAACACCATATATTTT. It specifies CASSLNRQVSSGNTIYF.